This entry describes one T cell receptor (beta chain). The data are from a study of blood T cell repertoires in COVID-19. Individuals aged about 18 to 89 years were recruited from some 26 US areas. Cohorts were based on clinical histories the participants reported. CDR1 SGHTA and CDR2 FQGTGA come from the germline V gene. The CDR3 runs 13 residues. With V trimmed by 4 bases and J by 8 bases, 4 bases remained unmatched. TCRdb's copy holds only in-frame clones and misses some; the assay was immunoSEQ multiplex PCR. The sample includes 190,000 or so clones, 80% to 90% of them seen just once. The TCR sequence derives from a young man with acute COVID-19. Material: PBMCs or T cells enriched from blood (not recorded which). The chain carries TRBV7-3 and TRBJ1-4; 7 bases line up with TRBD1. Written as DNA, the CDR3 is TGTGCCAGCAGCTCCTCAGGGGGAGAAAAACTGTTTTTT. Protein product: CASSSSGGEKLFF.